This TCR beta chain came from a study of shared clonotypes between healthy human individuals. Study outcomes and limitations: Investigators collected only blood, and repertoires in tissues likely differ. As a rule, naive subsets had a larger estimated richness than memory subsets. Though the depth was large, rarefaction showed that sorted-subset sequencing was incomplete.

Method: immunoSEQ multiplex PCR; TCRdb's copy keeps in-frame clones and lacks some. The sample has 2 million or so clones; 85% to 95% are singletons. The V gene end was trimmed by 5 bases and the J gene end by 6 bases; junction bases not matched to a gene: 13. This CDR3 is built from 17 residues. CDR1 and CDR2 from the germline V gene are MNHEY and SMNVEV (reference sequence). Naive CD8 cells lacked CD45RO and underwent positive selection for CCR7, leaving out terminally differentiated effector memory CD45RA+ cells. Caucasian adults living in Nashville, Tennessee, provided all samples. Points on this clone: The target antigen is unknown.

The chain couples TRBV27 to TRBJ2-5; TRBD2 agrees at 12 bases. This TCR was recovered from a man between 18 and 35 years old in good health. The sequenced sample was naive CD8+ T cells sorted from blood. CDR3 sequence reads: CASSLSLAGGLEKTQYF. DNA for the CDR3: TGTGCCAGCAGTCTCAGTCTAGCGGGGGGGCTGGAGAAGACCCAGTACTTC.